The next 25 T cell receptor beta chains were all read from a single sample in a study of human T cells and chemical hapten exposure. Time point given: patch test 2, 6 weeks after DPC sensitization. Treatment: therapeutic diphenylcyclopropenone sensitization with weekly scalp DPC. TCRdb used MiXCR to reprocess the RACE reads, holding one entry per CDR3 protein. The sample records 350,000 to 400,000 distinct CDR3 sequences, about 6% being singletons. Sequenced material: whole blood, taken in connection with sensitization to the hapten diphenylcyclopropenone (DPC). The receptors stem from a woman younger than 30 with alopecia areata. Some clones in this sample may be carry-over from other donors' samples.

This clonotype was counted ten times or more. V gene TRBV29-1 combines with J gene TRBJ1-1; D uncertain. Germline V CDR1 and CDR2: SQVTM, ANQGSEA. The V end lost 3 bases, the J end lost 2 bases, and 10 bases lay between the germline ends. This CDR3 contains 13 residues. CDR3: CSVEEGLNTEAFF. The CDR3 DNA is TGCAGCGTTGAGGAGGGATTAAACACTGAAGCTTTCTTT.

The chain has TRBV7-9 and TRBJ2-5, with D possibly matching TRBD1 (6 bases). The germline V gene has CDR1 SEHNR and CDR2 FQNEAQ (reference sequence). This CDR3 has 13 residues. The V gene lost 4 bases and the J gene lost 6 bases, with 12 bases spanning the gap. Here the CDR3 reads CASSSQGRQTQYF. The CDR3 coding sequence is TGTGCCAGCAGCTCACAGGGTAGGCAGACCCAGTACTTC.

This clonotype showed up many times. The rearrangement links TRBV6-1 to TRBJ1-1; possible D gene TRBD1, 5 bases. CDR1 is MNHNS and CDR2 is SASEGT in the germline V gene. This CDR3 has 14 amino acids. Trimming took 8 bases from V and 5 from J, leaving 18 bases between them. CDR3 sequence (DNA): TGTGCCAGCTCCCTAACTGAGGGGAGGACTGAAGCTTTCTTT. It specifies CASSLTEGRTEAFF.

This clonotype was seen many times. J is TRBJ2-6 and V is TRBV28; 9 bases are shared with TRBD1. The CDR3 totals 19 residues. Germline CDR1 and CDR2: MDHEN and SYDVKM. The V and J ends lost 5 bases and 3 bases, in that order; junction bases with no gene match: 14. The CDR3 is CASSPWDRVFQFGANVLTF. The CDR3 region has the DNA TGTGCCAGCAGTCCCTGGGACAGGGTTTTCCAATTTGGGGCCAACGTCCTGACTTTC.

The rearrangement links TRBV4-2 to TRBJ1-1; D might be TRBD1 (5 bases). From germline, CDR1 is LGHNA and CDR2 YNFKEQ. The V gene lost 3 bases and the J gene lost 10 bases, with 24 bases spanning the gap. The CDR3 totals 16 residues. CDR3 region: CASSHSTPNEGPTAFF. The CDR3 DNA follows: TGTGCCAGCAGCCATTCCACGCCAAACGAGGGGCCGACAGCTTTCTTT.

The V call is TRBV27, the J call TRBJ2-3; D gene ambiguous. The germline gives CDR1 MNHEY, CDR2 SMNVEV (reference sequence). CDR3 length: 17 residues. The V end was cut by 2 bases, the J end by 1 base, with 16 bases between. This chain's CDR3 is CASSLIPRQSGTDTQYF. The CDR3 bases are TGTGCCAGCAGTTTAATCCCCAGACAATCAGGCACAGATACGCAGTATTTT.

This clonotype was observed a few times. J is TRBJ1-6 and V is TRBV2, with TRBD1 as a possible D gene (5 bases). V was clipped by 6 bases and J by 8 bases, with 14 bases between them. There are 14 residues in the CDR3. Germline-derived CDR1 and CDR2 are SNHLY and FYNNEI. The CDR3 DNA reads TGTGCCAGCAGCCAGGAGGGGACTTATTCACCCCTCCACTTT. Its translation is CASSQEGTYSPLHF.

This clonotype was seen a few times. The chain has TRBV18 and TRBJ1-1; D might be TRBD1 (5 bases). V lost 3 bases and J lost 1, with 15 bases in between. CDR3 length: 16 residues. Germline V gene sequence: CDR1 KGHSH, CDR2 LQKENI. This CDR3 is CASSPVGRGQNTEAFF. The CDR3 DNA sequence: TGTGCCAGCTCACCGGTTGGGAGGGGCCAGAACACTGAAGCTTTCTTT.

This clonotype was seen at least ten times. The chain has TRBV18 and TRBJ1-1; weak D call: TRBD1 (5 bases). The germline V gene encodes CDR1 KGHSH and CDR2 LQKENI. V lost 3 bases to trimming and J lost 3 bases, with 11 bases between them. The CDR3 has 14 residues. The CDR3 coding sequence is TGTGCCAGCTCACCCGATCCGGGGCACACTGAAGCTTTCTTT. It translates to CASSPDPGHTEAFF.

This clonotype was picked up a small number of times. The gene calls are TRBV20-1 and TRBJ2-7; either TRBD1 or TRBD2 may fit D (5 bases each). Deletions cut 5 bases from V and 0 bases from J, with 11 bases between. In germline, CDR1 is DFQATT, CDR2 SNEGSKA (reference sequence). There are 13 residues in the CDR3. Here the CDR3 DNA reads TGCAGTGCTCGCCCAGGGAGCTCCTACGAGCAGTACTTC. Translated, it gives CSARPGSSYEQYF.

The table lists this clonotype with many counts. The rearrangement uses TRBV6-4 and TRBJ2-1; perhaps TRBD2 as D (5 bases). The germline V and J ends were trimmed by 5 bases and 9 bases, with 14 bases remaining between them. Germline V lookup: CDR1 MRHNA, CDR2 SNTAGT. The CDR3 has 13 amino acids. For the CDR3, the DNA is TGTGCCAGCAGTTCGACTACCTTTGGTGAGCAGTTCTTC. This encodes CASSSTTFGEQFF.

This clonotype was detected many times. The chain links TRBV11-2 to TRBJ2-3; possibly TRBD2 for D (6 bases). CDR3 size: 13 residues. Between the trimmed V and J ends, which lost 5 bases and 5 bases, there was a span of 11 bases. Germline values: CDR1 SGHAT, CDR2 FQNNGV. The CDR3 is CASSGGRRDTQYF. The CDR3 DNA sequence: TGTGCCAGCAGCGGGGGGAGGAGAGATACGCAGTATTTT.

The chain combines TRBV2 with TRBJ1-5; tentatively, D is TRBD1 (6 bases). Germline CDR1 is SNHLY and CDR2 is FYNNEI. CDR3 size: 14 residues. Between the trimmed V and J ends, which lost 5 bases and 5 bases, there was a span of 13 bases. CDR3 loop: CASSPQGLYQPQHF. The CDR3 DNA follows: TGTGCCAGCAGTCCACAGGGTTTGTATCAGCCCCAGCATTTT.

The rearrangement joins TRBV29-1 to TRBJ2-1; 9 bases line up with TRBD2. Trimming took 5 bases from V and 3 from J; bases not matched to a gene: 5. Germline V gives CDR1 SQVTM, CDR2 ANQGSEA. The CDR3 covers 14 residues. This chain's CDR3 is CSVQASGDYNEQFF. CDR3 bases: TGCAGCGTTCAGGCTAGCGGGGACTACAATGAGCAGTTCTTC.

The chain employs TRBV25-1 and TRBJ2-3, with 9 bases identical to TRBD2. The V segment lost 1 base and the J segment 5 bases; nucleotides outside the gene matches: 10. The CDR3 extends over 17 amino acids. From germline, CDR1 is MGHDK and CDR2 SYGVNS. The CDR3 DNA is TGTGCCAGCAGTGAATTTGGTCCGGCGGGGGGGCAAGATACGCAGTATTTT. It encodes CASSEFGPAGGQDTQYF.

This clonotype was seen only a few times. The rearrangement uses TRBV5-1 and TRBJ2-7; no definite D call. Trimming cost V 0 bases and J 2 bases, with 9 bases left between them. The CDR3 runs 14 residues. Germline loops: CDR1 SGHRS, CDR2 YFSETQ. The CDR3 DNA follows: TGCGCCAGCAGCTTGGTTCCACGTACCTACGAGCAGTACTTC. It specifies CASSLVPRTYEQYF.

This clonotype was detected a few times. The rearrangement links TRBV28 to TRBJ1-6, with unresolved D. V lost 6 bases and J lost 10, with 16 bases in between. Germline CDR1 is MDHEN and CDR2 is SYDVKM. CDR3 length equals 14 residues. CDR3 loop: CASRRHGVQSPLHF. The DNA of the CDR3 is TGTGCCAGCAGGAGACACGGCGTCCAATCACCCCTCCACTTT.

This chain connects TRBV7-3 to TRBJ2-2; D may be TRBD2 (5 bases). Germline V lookup: CDR1 SGHTA, CDR2 FQGTGA. V shed 4 bases and J shed 7 bases, with 19 bases lying between them. The CDR3 is 16 amino acids. CDR3: CASSSQPSRGGGELFF. DNA for the CDR3: TGTGCCAGCAGCTCTCAACCATCCCGGGGTGGCGGGGAGCTGTTTTTT.

This clonotype occurred many times. The chain is built from TRBV25-1 and TRBJ1-6, with D possibly matching TRBD1 (6 bases). V shed 5 bases and J shed 7 bases, with 18 bases lying between them. The CDR3 has 16 amino acids. CDR1 and CDR2 (germline): MGHDK, SYGVNS. This CDR3 reads CASSTTLTGGNSPLHF. DNA for the CDR3: TGTGCCAGCAGTACAACCCTGACAGGCGGAAATTCACCCCTCCACTTT.

This clonotype was detected many times. The rearrangement links TRBV3-1 to TRBJ2-5; D remains ambiguous. CDR3 length: 12 amino acids. CDR1 and CDR2 from the germline V gene are LGHDT and YNNKEL (reference sequence). The germline V and J ends were trimmed by 1 base and 4 bases, with 4 bases remaining between them. The CDR3 region is CASSQVAETQYF. The CDR3, as DNA: TGTGCCAGCAGCCAAGTAGCAGAGACCCAGTACTTC.

This clonotype was observed a few times. This chain links TRBV6-5 with TRBJ1-4; tentative D call: TRBD1 (6 bases). The CDR3 has 16 amino acids. The V end was cut by 0 bases, the J end by 8 bases, with 16 bases between. Germline CDR1 is MNHEY and CDR2 is SVGAGI. CDR3 protein: CASSYSPRGIGEKLFF. CDR3 DNA: TGTGCCAGCAGTTACTCTCCCAGGGGAATTGGGGAAAAACTGTTTTTT.

This clonotype was seen only a few times. The chain employs TRBV24-1 and TRBJ2-3; D gene uncertain. CDR1 and CDR2 (germline): KGHDR, SFDVKD. V lost 4 bases, J lost 2 bases, and 0 bases lay in between. The CDR3 totals 11 residues. The CDR3 loop is CATSDTDTQYF. CDR3 bases: TGTGCCACCAGTGACACAGATACGCAGTATTTT.

This clonotype turned up a few times. This rearrangement joins TRBV5-1 to TRBJ2-5; no clear D gene. The CDR3 is made up of 15 amino acids. CDR1 and CDR2 (germline): SGHRS, YFSETQ. The V end lost 0 bases, the J end lost 2 bases, and 11 bases lay between the germline ends. The CDR3 loop is CASSLGFGFQETQYF. Written as DNA, the CDR3 is TGCGCCAGCAGCTTGGGCTTCGGGTTTCAAGAGACCCAGTACTTC. Full variable domain (remainder filled in from reference TRBV5-1 and TRBJ2-5): KAGVTQTPRYLIKTRGQQVTLSCSPISGHRSVSWYQQTPGQGLQFLFEYFSETQRNKGNFPGRFSGRQFSNSRSEMNVSTLELGDSALYLCASSLGFGFQETQYFGPGTRLLVL.

This clonotype was detected ten times or more. This chain uses TRBV11-2 with TRBJ1-1; 8 bases fit TRBD1. The V segment lost 5 bases and the J segment 2 bases; nucleotides outside the gene matches: 10. Germline V lookup: CDR1 SGHAT, CDR2 FQNNGV. This CDR3 spans 16 amino acids. CDR3 region: CASSPHAGQGNTEAFF. The CDR3 DNA reads TGTGCCAGCAGCCCTCATGCAGGACAGGGAAACACTGAAGCTTTCTTT.

This chain connects TRBV14 to TRBJ2-2, with 7 bases matching TRBD1. This CDR3 comprises 14 residues. Germline-derived CDR1 and CDR2 are SGHDN and FVKESK. V shed 6 bases and J 3 bases; nucleotides not matched to a gene: 4. CDR3 sequence reads: CASRKQGYTGELFF. DNA of the CDR3: TGTGCCAGCAGAAAACAGGGGTACACCGGGGAGCTGTTTTTT. Full variable domain (rest looked up from reference TRBV14 and TRBJ2-2): EAGVTQFPSHSVIEKGQTVTLRCDPISGHDNLYWYRRVMGKEIKFLLHFVKESKQDESGMPNNRFLAERTGGTYSTLKVQPAELEDSGVYFCASRKQGYTGELFFGEGSRLTVL.